The rows below give T cell receptor beta chains drawn from one sample of a study of OX40 agonist ivuxolimab in advanced cancers. The table came from immunoSEQ multiplex PCR; TCRdb's copy has only in-frame clones and leaves some out. The sample includes 99,000 or so clones, roughly four fifths seen only once; the top ten take around 5%. The material sequenced was CD4+ or CD8+ T cells sorted from blood, taken in a trial of the OX40 agonist ivuxolimab. All receptors derive from an adult with an advanced solid tumor such as melanoma, head and neck, liver or kidney cancer. The CDR3 runs from the conserved cysteine through the conserved F or W. A D gene is named only where the DNA matches it firmly. Rows give clone size only sometimes, using once, few, many, or a class for an expanded clone.

D,J,size,V,CDR3,DNA
.,TRBJ2-7,.,TRBV2,CASNRIRGSYEQYF,TGTGCCAGCAATAGGATCCGGGGGAGCTACGAGCAGTACTTC
TRBD1,TRBJ2-7,.,TRBV5-3,CARSTYSQGVSYEQYF,TGTGCCAGAAGCACCTACTCACAGGGGGTGAGCTACGAGCAGTACTTC
TRBD1,TRBJ2-3,.,TRBV5-6,CASSLGTGRADTQYF,TGTGCCAGCAGCTTGGGGACAGGGCGGGCAGATACGCAGTATTTT
.,TRBJ1-1,.,TRBV6-5,CASSRMDNTEAFF,TGTGCCAGCAGTCGAATGGACAACACTGAAGCTTTCTTT
.,TRBJ1-2,.,TRBV7-4,CASNPETYGYTF,TGTGCCAGCAACCCCGAGACGTATGGCTACACCTTC
.,TRBJ2-1,few,TRBV27,CASSLWGDGSYNEQFF,TGTGCCAGCAGTTTATGGGGGGACGGATCCTACAATGAGCAGTTCTTC
TRBD1,TRBJ2-7,medium-sized,TRBV7-9,CASSDNTGTGGNEQYF,TGTGCCAGCAGCGATAACACCGGGACAGGGGGTAACGAGCAGTACTTC
.,TRBJ2-7,.,TRBV7-6,CASSPRGARYEQYF,TGTGCCAGCAGCCCTCGAGGGGCGCGATACGAGCAGTACTTC
TRBD2,TRBJ2-1,.,TRBV19,CASSTLRTSGADEQFF,TGTGCCAGTAGTACTCTCAGGACTAGCGGGGCCGATGAGCAGTTCTTC
TRBD1,TRBJ2-7,.,TRBV29-1,CSVEFGTGLDEQYF,TGCAGCGTTGAATTCGGGACAGGGCTGGACGAGCAGTACTTC
TRBD2,TRBJ2-7,.,TRBV27,CASSFNPTSVSYEQYF,TGTGCCAGCAGTTTCAACCCCACTAGCGTCTCCTACGAGCAGTACTTC
.,TRBJ1-6,.,TRBV7-9,CASSLGVGSPLHF,TGTGCCAGCAGCTTAGGGGTAGGTTCACCCCTCCACTTT
.,TRBJ2-7,.,TRBV5-6,CASSLGGPFGEQYF,TGTGCCAGCAGCTTGGGGGGACCTTTCGGCGAGCAGTACTTC
TRBD1,TRBJ1-6,.,TRBV2,CASKKTGEASPLHF,TGTGCCAGCAAGAAGACAGGGGAGGCTTCACCCCTCCACTTT
TRBD2,TRBJ2-5,.,TRBV7-9,CASSLAGLAGGPQETQYF,TGTGCCAGCAGCTTAGCGGGACTAGCGGGAGGACCACAAGAGACCCAGTACTTC
.,TRBJ2-3,.,TRBV29-1,CSVEATYTDTQYF,TGCAGCGTTGAAGCTACCTACACAGATACGCAGTATTTT
TRBD1,TRBJ1-4,.,TRBV2,CASSWTGGAVSNEKLFF,TGTGCCAGCAGTTGGACAGGGGGCGCAGTATCTAATGAAAAACTGTTTTTT
TRBD2,TRBJ2-7,.,TRBV7-9,CASSETSGRAIYEQYF,TGTGCCAGCAGCGAGACTAGCGGGAGAGCAATTTACGAGCAGTACTTC
TRBD1,TRBJ2-7,.,TRBV5-1,CASSLDRGYEQYF,TGCGCCAGCAGCTTGGACAGGGGGTACGAGCAGTACTTC
.,TRBJ1-2,.,TRBV10-2,CASSESRQGLGYTF,TGCGCCAGCAGTGAGTCCCGTCAGGGCTTAGGCTACACCTTC
.,TRBJ1-2,.,TRBV10-3,CAISDLGPAYGYTF,TGTGCCATCAGTGATCTGGGCCCTGCCTATGGCTACACCTTC
.,TRBJ1-2,.,TRBV5-6,CASSLAEESFYGYTF,TGTGCCAGCAGCTTAGCGGAGGAATCCTTCTATGGCTACACCTTC
TRBD1,TRBJ1-2,.,TRBV15,CATSQDRAGYTF,TGTGCCACCAGCCAGGACAGGGCCGGCTACACCTTC
TRBD1,TRBJ1-1,.,TRBV30,CAWSDPGQATEAFF,TGTGCCTGGAGTGACCCGGGACAGGCCACTGAAGCTTTCTTT
TRBD1,TRBJ2-7,.,TRBV7-9,CASSPRQGRVYEQYF,TGTGCCAGCAGCCCCCGACAGGGGCGAGTCTACGAGCAGTACTTC
TRBD1,TRBJ1-2,.,TRBV30,CAWGRQGVGYGYTF,TGTGCCTGGGGGCGACAGGGGGTAGGCTATGGCTACACCTTC
TRBD1,TRBJ2-7,.,TRBV4-1,CASSQVGQGLAGSRGEQYF,TGCGCCAGCAGCCAAGTGGGACAGGGATTAGCGGGCTCGAGAGGCGAGCAGTACTTC
.,TRBJ1-1,few,TRBV30,CAWIVLDSEAFF,TGTGCCTGGATAGTCCTGGACAGTGAAGCTTTCTTT
TRBD1,TRBJ2-3,.,TRBV6-5,CASSYGDRVTDTQYF,TGTGCCAGCAGTTACGGCGACAGGGTGACAGATACGCAGTATTTT
.,TRBJ2-5,.,TRBV6-5,CASRMSLNQETQYF,TGTGCCAGCAGGATGAGTTTGAACCAAGAGACCCAGTACTTC
.,TRBJ2-1,once,TRBV7-9,CASTPPTYNEQFF,TGTGCCAGCACCCCCCCGACCTACAATGAGCAGTTCTTC
.,TRBJ2-5,.,TRBV6-6,CASSLPAAQTQYF,TGTGCCAGCAGCCTACCTGCGGCCCAGACCCAGTACTTC
.,TRBJ2-1,.,TRBV19,CASSIGLRSSYNEQFF,TGTGCCAGTAGTATCGGGTTGCGAAGCTCCTACAATGAGCAGTTCTTC
TRBD2,TRBJ2-7,.,TRBV7-8,CASSLGVAGGSYEQYF,TGTGCCAGCAGCTTAGGAGTAGCGGGAGGCTCCTACGAGCAGTACTTC
.,TRBJ1-5,few,TRBV6-5,CASSYSISSNQPQHF,TGTGCCAGCAGTTACTCGATATCTAGCAATCAGCCCCAGCATTTT
.,TRBJ2-2,.,TRBV4-1,CASSPLFIRGNTGELFF,TGCGCCAGCAGCCCCCTTTTTATACGGGGGAACACCGGGGAGCTGTTTTTT
.,TRBJ2-7,.,TRBV6-5,CASSRTASAYEQYF,TGTGCCAGCAGCCGTACGGCGTCGGCCTACGAGCAGTACTTC
.,TRBJ2-7,.,TRBV5-4,CASSLIESYEQYF,TGTGCCAGCAGCTTGATTGAATCCTACGAGCAGTACTTC
.,TRBJ2-2,once,TRBV7-2,CASSLDSGELFF,TGTGCCAGCAGCTTAGACAGCGGGGAGCTGTTTTTT
.,TRBJ2-2,.,TRBV5-4,CASSPYPTGSNTGELFF,TGTGCCAGCAGCCCTTACCCGACGGGGTCGAACACCGGGGAGCTGTTTTTT
.,TRBJ2-6,once,TRBV11-2,CASSLGAVSSGANVLTF,TGTGCCAGCAGCTTAGGCGCGGTCAGCTCTGGGGCCAACGTCCTGACTTTC
.,TRBJ1-3,.,TRBV4-3,CASSQGGGGGNTIYF,TGCGCCAGCAGCCAAGGGGGGGGTGGTGGAAACACCATATATTTT